Below are 20 T cell receptor beta chains sequenced from a single sample in a study of T cells in Graves' hyperthyroidism and ophthalmopathy. Regions amplified from RNA transcripts were the TCR beta CDR3 regions. During a first-round RT-PCR of the TCR CDR3, the HTBI primer set was used. TCRdb itself ran the multiplex PCR reads through MiXCR, one entry per CDR3 protein. The sample shows 650,000 to 700,000 distinct CDR3 sequences, 17% of them seen only once. The sequenced sample consisted of blood. The origin of the receptors is a man aged 50 to 59 with Graves' hyperthyroidism.

In this sample, this clonotype turned up a few times. The rearrangement joins TRBV12-3 or TRBV12-4 to TRBJ2-3; TRBD1 aligns across 7 bases. V dropped 5 bases and J dropped 1; count of bases not matched to a gene: 12. This CDR3 has 17 residues. CDR3 in DNA: TGTGCCAGCAGTATACCATTGAGGGGGCTGGGCACAGATACGCAGTATTTT. Translated: CASSIPLRGLGTDTQYF.

About this clonotype: The conserved phenylalanine or tryptophan is not found at the CDR3 terminus, so this likely reflects a read error. The chain joins TRBV10-2 to TRBJ1-1, with D possibly TRBD1 on 6 matching bases. V was cut by 3 bases and J by 5 bases, with 13 bases left in between. This CDR3 is built from 14 residues. Germline V gene lookup returns CDR1 WSHSY and CDR2 SAAADI. This CDR3 is CASSDSRGGTEAFL. In DNA, the CDR3 is TGCGCCAGCAGTGATTCCAGGGGTGGGACTGAAGCTTTCCTT.

This chain uses TRBV27 with TRBJ1-6; the match to TRBD1 covers 8 bases. With V trimmed by 5 bases and J by 6 bases, 9 bases remained unmatched. Looked up from germline, CDR1 is MNHEY and CDR2 is SMNVEV (reference sequence). The CDR3 spans 16 residues. DNA of the CDR3: TGTGCCAGCAGTCCAGGACAGGGTACTTTTAATTCACCCCTCCACTTT. Translation: CASSPGQGTFNSPLHF.

The V and J genes are TRBV20-1 and TRBJ2-3, with unresolved D. The germline V gene has CDR1 DFQATT and CDR2 SNEGSKA (reference sequence). CDR3 length: 14 amino acids. Trimming cost V 6 bases and J 2 bases, with 15 bases left between them. The CDR3 loop is CSATPVVVTDTQYF. The CDR3 coding sequence is TGCAGTGCCACCCCTGTCGTAGTCACAGATACGCAGTATTTT.

This clonotype came up many times. This sequence joins TRBV2 and TRBJ2-1, with TRBD1 as a possible D gene (6 bases). V gave up 6 bases and J gave up 7 bases, with 13 bases separating them. CDR1 is SNHLY and CDR2 is FYNNEI in the germline V gene. This CDR3 contains 13 residues. The CDR3 reads CASSQGLINEQFF. The DNA for the CDR3 is TGTGCCAGCAGCCAGGGGCTCATTAATGAGCAGTTCTTC.

This clonotype was detected ten times or more. This chain links TRBV11-2 with TRBJ2-7, with 7 bases aligning to TRBD2. The length of the CDR3 is 16 residues. Germline values: CDR1 SGHAT, CDR2 FQNNGV. V was pared by 1 base and J by 4 bases, with 10 bases of the junction left unmatched. The CDR3 loop is CASSLGDGRAGYEQYF. In nucleotides, the CDR3 is TGTGCCAGCAGCTTAGGTGATGGGAGGGCCGGGTACGAGCAGTACTTC.

This sequence joins TRBV19 and TRBJ1-1; a weak D match, TRBD1 (5 bases). The V end was cut by 5 bases, the J end by 0 bases, with 10 bases between. In germline, CDR1 is LNHDA, CDR2 SQIVND (reference sequence). CDR3 length: 14 residues. The CDR3 DNA is TGTGCCAGTAGTGACAGACTGTTGAACACTGAAGCTTTCTTT. Protein sequence: CASSDRLLNTEAFF.

This clonotype was seen repeatedly, ten times or more. V usage is TRBV11-2 and J usage is TRBJ2-2; 7 bases agree with TRBD1. Trimming took 5 bases from V and 1 from J; bases not matched to a gene: 7. This CDR3 comprises 16 residues. Looked up from germline, CDR1 is SGHAT and CDR2 is FQNNGV. Here the CDR3 reads CASSPRDSLNTGELFF. The CDR3 region has the DNA TGTGCCAGCAGCCCCCGGGACAGCCTGAACACCGGGGAGCTGTTTTTT.

Only a few counts were recorded for this clonotype. The genes are TRBV10-3 and TRBJ2-1, with D possibly matching TRBD1 (6 bases). Germline CDR1 is ENHRY and CDR2 is SYGVKD. The CDR3 sequence is 16 residues long. Deletions cut 3 bases from V and 12 bases from J, with 24 bases between. Here the CDR3 reads CAISDPGTPSRSGQFF. Here the CDR3 DNA reads TGTGCCATCAGTGACCCCGGGACACCATCACGCAGTGGGCAGTTCTTC.

This clonotype has only a few counts. The V and J genes are TRBV12-3 or TRBV12-4 and TRBJ2-3; D may be TRBD2 (6 bases). The CDR3 runs 15 residues. V lost 3 bases and J lost 6, with 16 bases in between. The CDR3 spells CASSLAGTRGDTQYF. CDR3 in DNA: TGTGCCAGCAGTTTGGCGGGCACCCGGGGGGATACGCAGTATTTT.

This clonotype was detected many times. The V gene is TRBV7-2, the J gene TRBJ1-6, with D perhaps TRBD1 (5 bases). V was shortened by 3 bases and J by 10 bases, with 19 bases between the two germline ends. The germline CDR1 and CDR2 sequences are SGHTA and FQGNSA. CDR3 size: 16 residues. The CDR3 DNA follows: TGTGCCAGCAGCTTCCTTAGGGGCCAGGGCCAATCACCCCTCCACTTT. The encoded protein is CASSFLRGQGQSPLHF.

The chain combines TRBV5-8 with TRBJ1-1; 7 bases are shared with TRBD1. Trimming removed 4 bases from V and 10 bases from J; junction bases left unmatched: 13. The CDR3 is 14 residues long. CDR1 SGHTS and CDR2 YDEGEE come from the germline V gene. This CDR3 reads CASSIWTGRELAFF. As DNA, the CDR3 is TGTGCCAGCAGCATATGGACAGGCCGGGAGTTAGCTTTCTTT.

This clonotype was counted at least ten times. The chain links TRBV2 to TRBJ1-1; the D is unclear. Germline lookup yields CDR1 SNHLY and CDR2 FYNNEI. The CDR3 loop spans 14 amino acids. Trimming shortened V by 0 bases and J by 1 base, and 6 bases separated the two germline ends. Here the CDR3 reads CASSEARPNTEAFF. The CDR3 region has the DNA TGTGCCAGCAGTGAAGCTCGGCCGAACACTGAAGCTTTCTTT.

This clonotype turned up a few times. The CDR3 sequence: CASTTSAYEQYF. CDR3 sequence (DNA): TGTGCCAGTACGACTAGCGCTTACGAGCAGTACTTC. V and J are TRBV6-2 or TRBV6-3 and TRBJ2-7, with 8 bases that match TRBD2. The CDR3 sequence is 12 residues long. Germline V CDR1 and CDR2: MNHEY, SVGEGT. Trimming at V came to 9 bases and at J to 4 bases, leaving 5 bases not matched to a gene.

The table lists this clonotype with a few counts. The chain carries TRBV5-1 and TRBJ2-1; the D call may be TRBD1 or TRBD2 (5 bases each). Germline assignment: CDR1 SGHRS and CDR2 YFSETQ. The CDR3 loop spans 13 amino acids. Between the trimmed V and J ends, which lost 0 bases and 8 bases, there was a span of 9 bases. CDR3 amino acids: CASSLAGPHEQFF. As DNA, the CDR3 is TGCGCCAGCAGCTTGGCGGGGCCCCATGAGCAGTTCTTC.

This chain uses TRBV29-1 with TRBJ1-1; D gene uncertain. The CDR3 contains 11 residues. Trimming pared 8 bases from V and 5 bases from J, leaving 12 bases between. Germline CDR1 is SQVTM and CDR2 is ANQGSEA. In DNA form, the CDR3 reads TGCAGCTCTATCGAAAAGACTGAAGCTTTCTTT. This gives the protein CSSIEKTEAFF.

This clonotype was counted a few times. J is TRBJ2-7 and V is TRBV7-9, with 10 bases aligning to TRBD2. In germline, CDR1 is SEHNR, CDR2 FQNEAQ (reference sequence). Trimming removed 4 bases from V and 2 bases from J; junction bases left unmatched: 5. There are 15 residues in the CDR3. Here the CDR3 reads CASSSGLAETYEQYF. The CDR3 coding sequence is TGTGCCAGCAGCTCTGGACTAGCGGAAACCTACGAGCAGTACTTC.

This clonotype has just a few counts. The V and J genes are TRBV12-3 or TRBV12-4 and TRBJ2-3; TRBD2 aligns across 8 bases. The CDR3 has 15 amino acids. The junction had 7 bases not matched to a gene; V was cut back by 4 bases and J by 4 bases. The CDR3 DNA reads as TGTGCCAGCAGTTCAGCGGGAGCACCCCCAGATACGCAGTATTTT. Its translation: CASSSAGAPPDTQYF.

CDR3 residues: CASSHGGAAPGELFF. The CDR3, as DNA: TGTGCCAGCAGTCACGGAGGAGCCGCGCCCGGGGAGCTGTTTTTT. V usage is TRBV6-1 and J usage is TRBJ2-2; maybe TRBD2 (5 bases). The V gene lost 5 bases and the J gene lost 6 bases, with 16 bases spanning the gap. Germline V lookup: CDR1 MNHNS, CDR2 SASEGT. This CDR3 contains 15 residues.

This clonotype was recorded a few times. The genes are TRBV24-1 and TRBJ2-1, with 11 positions matching TRBD2. Looked up from germline, CDR1 is KGHDR and CDR2 is SFDVKD. The trim removed 3 bases at V and 7 bases at J, leaving 7 bases unmatched. The CDR3 has 16 residues. CDR3 coding DNA: TGTGCCACCAGTGATATCGGACTAGCGGGCGCGAATGAGCAGTTCTTC. This encodes CATSDIGLAGANEQFF.